This TCR beta chain derives from a study of blood T cell repertoires in COVID-19. TCRdb keeps only in-frame clones here, not all; method: immunoSEQ multiplex PCR. The sample consists of 540,000 or so clones, 85% to 90% of them appearing once. The CDR3 covers 13 residues. From germline, CDR1 is GTSNPN and CDR2 SVGIG (reference sequence). Trimming removed 0 bases from V and 4 bases from J, with 9 bases in between. The clonotype comes from a woman aged 50 to 65 with COVID-19, enrolled during active disease. The sequenced sample consisted of peripheral blood. V and J are TRBV30 and TRBJ1-2; D remains ambiguous. The CDR3 bases are TGTGCCTGGAGTGTGGCTACGGGCTATGGCTACACCTTC. This encodes CAWSVATGYGYTF.